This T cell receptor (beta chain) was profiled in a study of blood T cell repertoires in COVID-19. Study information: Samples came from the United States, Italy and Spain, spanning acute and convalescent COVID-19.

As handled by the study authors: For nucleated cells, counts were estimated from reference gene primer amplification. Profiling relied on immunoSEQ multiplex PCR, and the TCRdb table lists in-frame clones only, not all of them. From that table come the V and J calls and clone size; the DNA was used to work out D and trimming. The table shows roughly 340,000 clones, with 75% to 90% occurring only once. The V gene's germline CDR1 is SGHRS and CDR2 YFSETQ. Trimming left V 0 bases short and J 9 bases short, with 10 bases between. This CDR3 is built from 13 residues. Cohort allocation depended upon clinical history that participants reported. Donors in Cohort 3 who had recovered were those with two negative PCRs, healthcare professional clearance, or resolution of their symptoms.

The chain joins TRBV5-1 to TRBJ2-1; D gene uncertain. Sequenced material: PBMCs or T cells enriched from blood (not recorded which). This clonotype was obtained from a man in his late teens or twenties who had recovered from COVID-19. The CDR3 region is CASSLAVYAEQFF. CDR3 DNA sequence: TGCGCCAGCAGCTTGGCGGTTTACGCTGAGCAGTTCTTC.